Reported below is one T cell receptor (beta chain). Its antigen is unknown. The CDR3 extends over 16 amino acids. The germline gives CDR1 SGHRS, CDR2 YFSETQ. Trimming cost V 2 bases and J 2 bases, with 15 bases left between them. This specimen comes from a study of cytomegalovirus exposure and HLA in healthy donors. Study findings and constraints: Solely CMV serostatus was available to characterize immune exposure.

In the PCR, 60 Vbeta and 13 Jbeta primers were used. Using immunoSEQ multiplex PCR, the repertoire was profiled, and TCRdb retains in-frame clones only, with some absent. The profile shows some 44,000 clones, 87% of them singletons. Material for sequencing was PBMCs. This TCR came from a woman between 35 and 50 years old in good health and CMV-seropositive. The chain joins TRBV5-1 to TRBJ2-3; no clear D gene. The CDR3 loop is CASSFQVGLNTDTQYF. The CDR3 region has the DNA TGCGCCAGCAGCTTCCAGGTGGGCCTTAACACAGATACGCAGTATTTT.